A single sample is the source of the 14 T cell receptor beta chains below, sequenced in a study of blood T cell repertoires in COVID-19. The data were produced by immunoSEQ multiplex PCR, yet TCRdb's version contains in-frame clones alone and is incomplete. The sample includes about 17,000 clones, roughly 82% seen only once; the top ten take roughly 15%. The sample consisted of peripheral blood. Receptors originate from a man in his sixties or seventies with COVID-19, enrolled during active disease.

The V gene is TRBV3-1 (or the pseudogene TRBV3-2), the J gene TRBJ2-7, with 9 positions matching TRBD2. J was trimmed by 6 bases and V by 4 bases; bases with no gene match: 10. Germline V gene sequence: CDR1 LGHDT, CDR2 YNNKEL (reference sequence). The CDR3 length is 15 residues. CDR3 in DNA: TGTGCCAGCAGCCCGATTAGCGGGAGTAGTCCCGAGCAGTACTTC. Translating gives CASSPISGSSPEQYF.

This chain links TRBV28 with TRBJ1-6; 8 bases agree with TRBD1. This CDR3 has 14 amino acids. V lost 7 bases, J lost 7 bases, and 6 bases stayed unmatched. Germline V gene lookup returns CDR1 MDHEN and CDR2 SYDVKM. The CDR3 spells CASTEGQGNSPLHF. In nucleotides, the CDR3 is TGTGCCAGCACCGAAGGACAGGGCAATTCACCCCTCCACTTT. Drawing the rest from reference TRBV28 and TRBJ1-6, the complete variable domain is DVKVTQSSRYLVKRTGEKVFLECVQDMDHENMFWYRQDPGLGLRLIYFSYDVKMKEKGDIPEGYSVSREKKERFSLILESASTNQTSMYLCASTEGQGNSPLHFGNGTRLTVT.

The CDR3: CASSFDRLPYEQYF. The CDR3 DNA reads TGCGCCAGCAGCTTCGACAGGCTACCCTACGAGCAGTACTTC. The chain couples TRBV5-1 to TRBJ2-7; possible D gene TRBD1, 6 bases. V lost 2 bases, J lost 2 bases, and 11 bases lay in between. CDR3 size: 14 residues. CDR1 SGHRS and CDR2 YFSETQ come from the germline V gene.

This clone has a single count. DNA for the CDR3: TGCGCCAGCAGCTTGGGACAGGGGGCAAGTCCCCTCCACTTT. Translation: CASSLGQGASPLHF. The rearrangement uses TRBV5-1 and TRBJ1-6, with 10 bases aligning to TRBD1. There are 14 residues in the CDR3. The germline V gene has CDR1 SGHRS and CDR2 YFSETQ. V trimming: 0 bases; J trimming: 13 bases; junction bases outside the gene matches: 4.

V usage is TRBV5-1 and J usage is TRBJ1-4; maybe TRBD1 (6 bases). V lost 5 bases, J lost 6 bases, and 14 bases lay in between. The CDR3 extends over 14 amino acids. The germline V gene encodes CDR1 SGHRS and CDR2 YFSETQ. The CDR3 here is CASSTGLLDEKLFF. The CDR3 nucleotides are TGCGCCAGCAGTACAGGGCTACTGGATGAAAAACTGTTTTTT.

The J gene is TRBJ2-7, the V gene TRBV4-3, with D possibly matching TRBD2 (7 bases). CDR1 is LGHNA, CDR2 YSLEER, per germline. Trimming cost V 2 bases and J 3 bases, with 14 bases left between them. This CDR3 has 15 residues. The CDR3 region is CASSQWEGVGYEQYF. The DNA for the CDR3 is TGCGCCAGCAGCCAATGGGAGGGGGTTGGCTACGAGCAGTACTTC.

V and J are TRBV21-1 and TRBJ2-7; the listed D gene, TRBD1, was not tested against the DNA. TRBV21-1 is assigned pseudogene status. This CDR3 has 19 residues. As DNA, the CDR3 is TGTGCCAGCAGCAAAGTTGGGACAGACAAATCCCGCTTCGCCTACGAGCAGTACTTC. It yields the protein CASSKVGTDKSRFAYEQYF.

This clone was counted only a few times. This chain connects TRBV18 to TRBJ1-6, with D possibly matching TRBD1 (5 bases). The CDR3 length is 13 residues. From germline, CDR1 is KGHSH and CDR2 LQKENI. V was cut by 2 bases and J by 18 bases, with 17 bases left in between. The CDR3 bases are TGTGCCAGCTCACCAGGGGCCTATAAGGGGCCCCACTTT. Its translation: CASSPGAYKGPHF.

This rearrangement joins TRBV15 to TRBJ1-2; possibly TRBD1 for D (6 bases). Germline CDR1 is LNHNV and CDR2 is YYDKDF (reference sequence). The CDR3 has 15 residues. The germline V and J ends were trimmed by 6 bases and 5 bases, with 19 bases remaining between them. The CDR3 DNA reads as TGTGCCACCAGTAGCGGGACTATAGGGGGGTATGGCTACACCTTC. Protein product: CATSSGTIGGYGYTF.

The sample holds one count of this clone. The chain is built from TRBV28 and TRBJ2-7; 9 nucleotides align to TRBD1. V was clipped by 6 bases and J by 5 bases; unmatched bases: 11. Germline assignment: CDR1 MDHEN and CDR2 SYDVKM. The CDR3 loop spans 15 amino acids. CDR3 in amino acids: CASSPGTGRRHEQYF. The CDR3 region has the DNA TGTGCCAGCAGCCCCGGGACAGGGAGGCGCCACGAGCAGTACTTC.

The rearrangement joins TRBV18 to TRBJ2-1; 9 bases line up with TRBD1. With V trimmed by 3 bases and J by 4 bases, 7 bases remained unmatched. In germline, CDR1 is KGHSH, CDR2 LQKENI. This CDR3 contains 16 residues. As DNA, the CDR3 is TGTGCCAGCTCACCCAACCATGGACAGGGGTACAATGAGCAGTTCTTC. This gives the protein CASSPNHGQGYNEQFF.

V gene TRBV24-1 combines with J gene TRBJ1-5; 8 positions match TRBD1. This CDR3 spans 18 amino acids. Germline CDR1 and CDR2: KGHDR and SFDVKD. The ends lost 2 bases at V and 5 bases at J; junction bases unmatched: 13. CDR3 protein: CATSDSSRGRGADQPQHF. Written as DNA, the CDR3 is TGTGCCACCAGTGATTCGTCCAGGGGGCGGGGAGCTGATCAGCCCCAGCATTTT.

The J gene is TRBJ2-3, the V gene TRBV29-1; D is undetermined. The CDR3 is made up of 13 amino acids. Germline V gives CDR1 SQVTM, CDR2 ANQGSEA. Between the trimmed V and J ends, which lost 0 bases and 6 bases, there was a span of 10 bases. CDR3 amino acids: CSVEEIRRDTQYF. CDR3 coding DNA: TGCAGCGTTGAAGAGATCCGCAGGGATACGCAGTATTTT.

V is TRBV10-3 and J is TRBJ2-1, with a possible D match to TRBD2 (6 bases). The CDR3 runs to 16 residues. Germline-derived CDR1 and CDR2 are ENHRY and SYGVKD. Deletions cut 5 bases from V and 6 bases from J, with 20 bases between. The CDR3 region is CAISPSWGRPGNEQFF. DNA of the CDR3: TGTGCCATCAGTCCCAGTTGGGGGAGGCCCGGCAATGAGCAGTTCTTC.